A single TCR beta chain is shown here with its context. Sequencing of TCR beta drew on CD8+ and CD4+ T cells from blood. Negative isolation yielded CD4+ and CD8+ T cells, and FACS enriched TEMRA cells. Reverse transcription of roughly 0.45 to 1 ug RNA was performed with random hexamers. The method of amplification for TCR beta CDR3 was immunoSEQ multiplex PCR, covering 54 Vbeta and 13 Jbeta. Using its own MiXCR run on the immunoSEQ multiplex PCR reads, TCRdb lists one record per CDR3 protein. The sample lists 400,000 to 550,000 distinct CDR3 sequences, around 85% seen once, with around 0.12% in the top ten. V lost 7 bases and J 8 bases, leaving 8 bases between the germline ends. The CDR3 runs to 11 residues. Germline loops: CDR1 MNHNS, CDR2 SASEGT. This sample is part of a study of CD8 T cells in Susac syndrome.

This receptor was taken from a human donor with multiple sclerosis. Sample: CD8+ T cells from PBMCs. The J gene is TRBJ2-2, the V gene TRBV6-1; the D is unclear. The CDR3 DNA reads TGTGCCAGCATGGTTTCTGGGGAGCTGTTTTTT. Translating it yields CASMVSGELFF.